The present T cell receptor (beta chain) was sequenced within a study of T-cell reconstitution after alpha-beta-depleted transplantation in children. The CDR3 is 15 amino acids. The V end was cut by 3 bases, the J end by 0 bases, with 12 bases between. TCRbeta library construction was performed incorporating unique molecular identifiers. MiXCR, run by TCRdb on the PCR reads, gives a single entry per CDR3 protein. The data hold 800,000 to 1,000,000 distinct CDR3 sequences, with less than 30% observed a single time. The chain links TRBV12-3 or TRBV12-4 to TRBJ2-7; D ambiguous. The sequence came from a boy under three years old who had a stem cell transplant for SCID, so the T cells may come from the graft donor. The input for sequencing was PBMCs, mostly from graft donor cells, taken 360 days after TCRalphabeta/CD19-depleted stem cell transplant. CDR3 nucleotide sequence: TGTGCCAGCAGTTTGGGTCCCGCCCTCTCCTACGAGCAGTACTTC. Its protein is CASSLGPALSYEQYF.